Listed below are T cell receptor beta chains from one sample, sequenced in a study of blood T cells in healthy people across ages. TCRdb fed the 5' RACE reads into MiXCR, producing one record per CDR3 protein. This sample yields roughly 800,000 distinct CDR3 sequences, of which roughly 64% are seen a single time; around 22% belongs to the top ten. The sample comprised blood. These receptors came from a man aged 25 to 40 in good health. Each CDR3 is given with its conserved first and last residue. Fields, in order: CDR3 protein, CDR3 DNA, J gene, D gene, clone size, V gene. The D gene is left open where the match is weak. Size tells how often a clone was seen (once, few, many) or the class of an expanded clone, and some rows leave it out.

CDR3: CASSSEVGYEQYF; DNA: TGTGCCAGCAGCTCCGAAGTAGGGTACGAGCAGTACTTC; J: TRBJ2-7; D: .; size: .; V: TRBV7-3
CDR3: CASSPSEADTQYF; DNA: TGTGCCAGCTCACCGTCGGAGGCAGATACGCAGTATTTT; J: TRBJ2-3; D: .; size: many; V: TRBV18
CDR3: CSASDRVDTEAFF; DNA: TGCAGTGCTTCGGACAGGGTGGACACTGAAGCTTTCTTT; J: TRBJ1-1; D: TRBD1; size: .; V: TRBV20-1
CDR3: CSARAAAEAQETQYF; DNA: TGCAGTGCTAGAGCCGCCGCGGAAGCGCAGGAGACCCAGTACTTC; J: TRBJ2-5; D: .; size: few; V: TRBV20-1
CDR3: CASSQVGRKAFF; DNA: TGTGCCAGCAGCCAAGTTGGCAGGAAAGCTTTCTTT; J: TRBJ1-1; D: .; size: .; V: TRBV3-1
CDR3: CSAREAYTQYF; DNA: TGCAGTGCTAGAGAGGCTTATACGCAGTATTTT; J: TRBJ2-3; D: .; size: .; V: TRBV20-1
CDR3: CASSLVGVDYEQYF; DNA: TGTGCCAGCAGCTTAGTGGGCGTGGACTACGAGCAGTACTTC; J: TRBJ2-7; D: .; size: .; V: TRBV7-2
CDR3: CASSSTGENTEAFF; DNA: TGTGCCAGCAGTTCGACAGGGGAGAACACTGAAGCTTTCTTT; J: TRBJ1-1; D: TRBD1; size: .; V: TRBV28
CDR3: CASSPADTVLTF; DNA: TGTGCCAGCAGCCCAGCCGATACCGTCCTGACTTTC; J: TRBJ2-6; D: .; size: once; V: TRBV7-9
CDR3: CASSQEGGPGSYEQYF; DNA: TGCGCCAGCAGCCAAGAAGGCGGACCTGGGTCCTACGAGCAGTACTTC; J: TRBJ2-7; D: .; size: .; V: TRBV4-3
CDR3: CAWSKLAKWIDTQYF; DNA: TGTGCCTGGAGCAAACTAGCCAAGTGGATAGATACGCAGTATTTT; J: TRBJ2-3; D: .; size: .; V: TRBV30
CDR3: CASGGEFSTDTQYF; DNA: TGTGCCAGCGGGGGGGAATTTAGCACAGATACGCAGTATTTT; J: TRBJ2-3; D: TRBD2; size: many; V: TRBV2
CDR3: CASSLHSTETQYF; DNA: TGTGCCAGCAGTTTGCACTCCACGGAGACCCAGTACTTC; J: TRBJ2-5; D: .; size: once; V: TRBV6-2/TRBV6-3
CDR3: CASSHRDRATGELFF; DNA: TGTGCCAGCAGCCACCGAGACAGAGCCACCGGGGAGCTGTTTTTT; J: TRBJ2-2; D: .; size: .; V: TRBV7-8
CDR3: CASSRRQGAGANVLTF; DNA: TGTGCCAGCTCACGCCGACAGGGGGCTGGGGCCAACGTCCTGACTTTC; J: TRBJ2-6; D: TRBD1; size: .; V: TRBV18
CDR3: CASSLSRGQNIQYF; DNA: TGTGCCAGCAGCCTTTCTAGGGGACAAAACATTCAGTACTTC; J: TRBJ2-4; D: .; size: few; V: TRBV7-2
CDR3: CASSSPQPTNEKLFF; DNA: TGTGCCAGCAGCTCCCCACAGCCAACTAATGAAAAACTGTTTTTT; J: TRBJ1-4; D: .; size: .; V: TRBV7-9
CDR3: CASSQVYGDYHSETQYF; DNA: TGTGCCAGCAGCCAGGTATACGGGGACTATCATTCAGAGACCCAGTACTTC; J: TRBJ2-5; D: TRBD2; size: once; V: TRBV4-2
CDR3: CASSDSGGDQETQYF; DNA: TGTGCCAGCAGTGATTCGGGGGGGGACCAAGAGACCCAGTACTTC; J: TRBJ2-5; D: TRBD2; size: .; V: TRBV2
CDR3: CASSSAVNTGELFF; DNA: TGTGCCAGCAGCTCTGCAGTAAACACCGGGGAGCTGTTTTTT; J: TRBJ2-2; D: .; size: .; V: TRBV7-3
CDR3: CASSLPYRVRETQYF; DNA: TGTGCCAGCAGCTTACCTTACAGGGTCCGAGAGACCCAGTACTTC; J: TRBJ2-5; D: .; size: .; V: TRBV5-6
CDR3: CASSGQPLNYGYTF; DNA: TGTGCCAGCAGCGGACAGCCTCTCAACTATGGCTACACCTTC; J: TRBJ1-2; D: .; size: .; V: TRBV6-2/TRBV6-3
CDR3: CASSQDPGLSTGELFF; DNA: TGCGCCAGCAGCCAAGACCCAGGGTTGAGCACCGGGGAGCTGTTTTTT; J: TRBJ2-2; D: .; size: .; V: TRBV4-3
CDR3: CASSSDVQIQFF; DNA: TGCGCCAGCAGCTCGGATGTCCAAATACAGTTCTTC; J: TRBJ2-1; D: .; size: .; V: TRBV5-1
CDR3: CASSFYRSGQYF; DNA: TGTGCCAGCAGTTTCTACAGGAGCGGGCAGTACTTC; J: TRBJ2-7; D: .; size: .; V: TRBV28
CDR3: CASRPGTGAPETQYF; DNA: TGTGCCAGCAGGCCTGGGACAGGGGCCCCGGAGACCCAGTACTTC; J: TRBJ2-5; D: TRBD1; size: .; V: TRBV6-6
CDR3: CASSAGPSYEQYF; DNA: TGTGCCAGCAGCGCGGGACCGTCCTACGAGCAGTACTTC; J: TRBJ2-7; D: .; size: many; V: TRBV7-2
CDR3: CASSPRVWSNNEQYF; DNA: TGTGCCAGCAGCCCTAGAGTGTGGAGCAACAATGAGCAGTACTTC; J: TRBJ2-7; D: .; size: .; V: TRBV27
CDR3: CSARPPGTTKDTQYF; DNA: TGCAGTGCTAGGCCTCCCGGGACTACCAAAGATACGCAGTATTTT; J: TRBJ2-3; D: TRBD2; size: .; V: TRBV20-1
CDR3: CAISEGGLLDEQYF; DNA: TGTGCCATCAGTGAGGGGGGGCTCTTAGACGAGCAGTACTTC; J: TRBJ2-7; D: .; size: once; V: TRBV10-3
CDR3: CSVEDQQRTLVSDTQYF; DNA: TGCAGCGTTGAAGACCAGCAACGTACCCTTGTTTCAGATACGCAGTATTTT; J: TRBJ2-3; D: .; size: .; V: TRBV29-1
CDR3: CSARNLQGVGEQFF; DNA: TGCAGTGCTAGAAATCTCCAGGGGGTGGGTGAGCAGTTCTTC; J: TRBJ2-1; D: TRBD1; size: .; V: TRBV20-1
CDR3: CSAKSPLRGSYNEQFF; DNA: TGCAGTGCTAAGTCCCCCCTAAGGGGCTCCTACAATGAGCAGTTCTTC; J: TRBJ2-1; D: .; size: .; V: TRBV20-1
CDR3: CASSQTEGRTEAFF; DNA: TGTGCCAGCAGCCAGACAGAGGGGCGCACTGAAGCTTTCTTT; J: TRBJ1-1; D: .; size: .; V: TRBV12-3/TRBV12-4
CDR3: CAIRTDRTDSGANVLTF; DNA: TGTGCCATCCGAACGGACAGGACCGACTCTGGGGCCAACGTCCTGACTTTC; J: TRBJ2-6; D: TRBD1; size: few; V: TRBV10-3
CDR3: CSATRGASEQFF; DNA: TGCAGTGCTACACGGGGGGCTAGTGAGCAGTTCTTC; J: TRBJ2-1; D: .; size: few; V: TRBV20-1
CDR3: CASMGLAGEFTFYEQYF; DNA: TGTGCCAGCATGGGACTAGCGGGAGAGTTCACATTCTACGAGCAGTACTTC; J: TRBJ2-7; D: TRBD2; size: .; V: TRBV27
CDR3: CASSPRFAGLEADTQYF; DNA: TGTGCCAGCAGCCCCCGGTTTGCGGGACTAGAGGCAGATACGCAGTATTTT; J: TRBJ2-3; D: TRBD2; size: .; V: TRBV7-2
CDR3: CSVEGPRDSSSYEQYF; DNA: TGCAGCGTTGAAGGGCCCAGGGACTCAAGCTCCTACGAGCAGTACTTC; J: TRBJ2-7; D: .; size: .; V: TRBV29-1
CDR3: CSATPGHQTYEQYF; DNA: TGCAGTGCTACCCCGGGACACCAAACCTACGAGCAGTACTTC; J: TRBJ2-7; D: .; size: .; V: TRBV20-1
CDR3: CASSLALGSPYEQYF; DNA: TGTGCCAGCAGCTTAGCCCTAGGGTCACCCTACGAGCAGTACTTC; J: TRBJ2-7; D: .; size: few; V: TRBV7-8
CDR3: CASSFSGAGYEQYF; DNA: TGCGCCAGCAGCTTTAGCGGGGCCGGCTACGAGCAGTACTTC; J: TRBJ2-7; D: TRBD2; size: .; V: TRBV5-1
CDR3: CASSVLAGGYTDTQYF; DNA: TGTGCCAGCAGCGTTCTAGCGGGGGGTTACACAGATACGCAGTATTTT; J: TRBJ2-3; D: TRBD2; size: few; V: TRBV7-2
CDR3: CASSVREGVADTQYF; DNA: TGTGCCAGCAGCGTGCGGGAGGGTGTCGCAGATACGCAGTATTTT; J: TRBJ2-3; D: TRBD2; size: .; V: TRBV6-2/TRBV6-3
CDR3: CARSYRIGSVPSYEQYF; DNA: TGTGCCCGCAGTTACAGGATTGGGTCTGTTCCGAGCTACGAGCAGTACTTC; J: TRBJ2-7; D: .; size: .; V: TRBV6-5
CDR3: CASNWGSGTSGYTF; DNA: TGTGCCAGCAACTGGGGTTCCGGGACAAGTGGCTACACCTTC; J: TRBJ1-2; D: .; size: .; V: TRBV2